This record covers a single T cell receptor beta chain. At deep level, the assay was performed. The assay was immunoSEQ multiplex PCR, and TCRdb's table has in-frame clones only and misses some. The sample comprises 760,000 or so clones, 90% to 97% of which are singletons, and roughly 0.23% rests with the top ten. This record comes from a study of shared clonotypes between healthy human individuals. This CDR3 has 18 residues. V lost 4 bases and J lost 1, with 20 bases in between. Germline CDR1 is SGHDT and CDR2 is YYEEEE. CD45RO-negative, CCR7-positively selected cells formed the naive CD8 fraction, excluding terminally differentiated effector memory CD45RA+ cells.

The genes are TRBV5-6 and TRBJ2-2, with D perhaps given as TRBD1 or TRBD2 (5 bases each). The specimen sequenced was naive CD8+ T cells sorted from blood. This receptor was obtained from a man aged 25-45 years in good health. The CDR3 bases are TGTGCCAGCAGCAGCGACCGGACTTGGGGCTGGAACACCGGGGAGCTGTTTTTT. Its translation: CASSSDRTWGWNTGELFF.